Listed below are T cell receptor beta chains from one sample, sequenced in a study of sequential checkpoint blockade in melanoma. Libraries were prepared by immunoSEQ multiplex PCR; TCRdb keeps only in-frame clonotypes and omits some of them. The table lists 4,500 to 6,000 clones, 55% to 75% of them singletons. The specimen was CD8+ T cells sorted from blood (inferred from file names), collected from a patient given nivolumab and ipilimumab in sequence. The receptors originated from a human donor with melanoma. Each CDR3 is given with its conserved first and last residue. The D gene is left open where the match is weak. A row's size may be missing; if present it is once, few, many or a size class.

v_call	clone_size	j_call	d_call	cdr3_aa	cdr3_nt
TRBV29-1	NA	TRBJ2-1	NA	CSVVVGLTYNEQFF	TGCAGCGTTGTAGTAGGACTAACCTACAATGAGCAGTTCTTC
TRBV7-6	NA	TRBJ1-2	TRBD1	CASSVVTGGGYGYTF	TGTGCCAGCAGCGTAGTTACAGGGGGAGGCTATGGCTACACCTTC
TRBV4-1	NA	TRBJ2-7	TRBD1	CASSPRQGYEQYF	TGCGCCAGCAGCCCCAGACAGGGCTACGAGCAGTACTTC
TRBV4-2	few	TRBJ2-7	NA	CASSYADGEPYEQYF	TGTGCCAGCAGCTATGCTGACGGGGAGCCCTACGAGCAGTACTTC
TRBV4-2	many	TRBJ1-2	NA	CASSLAQYGYTF	TGTGCCAGCAGCTTAGCGCAGTATGGCTACACCTTC
TRBV27	NA	TRBJ2-7	NA	CASSFSGQNEQYF	TGTGCCAGCAGTTTCTCCGGACAGAACGAGCAGTACTTC
TRBV4-1	NA	TRBJ2-7	NA	CASSQDGRRPYEQYF	TGCGCCAGCAGCCAAGATGGGAGGCGCCCCTACGAGCAGTACTTC
TRBV28	NA	TRBJ1-1	TRBD1	CASSRDSFYTEAFF	TGTGCCAGCAGTAGGGACAGCTTTTACACTGAAGCTTTCTTT
TRBV19	few	TRBJ1-1	NA	CASSLYYRETEAFF	TGTGCCAGTAGTCTGTATTACAGGGAGACTGAAGCTTTCTTT
TRBV7-8	once	TRBJ1-2	NA	CASSLAWESIYGYTF	TGTGCCAGCAGCTTAGCGTGGGAGAGTATTTATGGCTACACCTTC
TRBV19	NA	TRBJ1-2	NA	CASGGGNGYTF	TGTGCCTCTGGGGGGGGAAATGGCTACACCTTC
TRBV6-1	once	TRBJ2-7	NA	CASSEKGRGEASYEQYF	TGTGCCAGCAGTGAAAAGGGGAGAGGGGAGGCTTCCTACGAGCAGTACTTC
TRBV19	NA	TRBJ2-3	TRBD2	CASMGLAGTDTQYF	TGTGCCAGTATGGGACTAGCGGGAACAGATACGCAGTATTTT
TRBV7-6	NA	TRBJ2-5	TRBD1	CASSLIRPGGLETQYF	TGTGCCAGCAGCTTAATTAGGCCAGGGGGCTTGGAGACCCAGTACTTC
TRBV6-6	NA	TRBJ2-1	NA	CASSYSEQGPYNEQFF	TGTGCCAGCAGTTACTCGGAGCAGGGGCCGTACAATGAGCAGTTCTTC
TRBV28	NA	TRBJ2-7	NA	CASSLSATGTLYEQYF	TGTGCCAGCAGTCTGTCGGCTACAGGAACTCTTTACGAGCAGTACTTC
TRBV5-8	once	TRBJ2-5	NA	CASSLALGIGKTQYF	TGTGCCAGCAGCTTGGCCTTAGGGATCGGGAAGACCCAGTACTTC
TRBV14	NA	TRBJ2-2	NA	CASSQSFTGELFF	TGTGCCAGCAGCCAGTCCTTCACCGGGGAGCTGTTTTTT
TRBV4-2	NA	TRBJ2-2	TRBD2	CASSPGLAANTGELFF	TGTGCCAGCAGCCCAGGACTAGCTGCGAACACCGGGGAGCTGTTTTTT
TRBV4-2	few	TRBJ2-1	NA	CASSQDSTAPYNEQFF	TGTGCCAGCAGCCAAGATTCAACAGCCCCTTACAATGAGCAGTTCTTC
TRBV30	NA	TRBJ2-1	NA	CAWKVCRCSYNEQFF	TGTGCCTGGAAGGTGTGCAGGTGCTCCTACAATGAGCAGTTCTTC
TRBV4-3	once	TRBJ2-4	NA	CASSLTGDGKNIQYF	TGCGCCAGCAGCCTGACAGGAGATGGCAAAAACATTCAGTACTTC
TRBV7-2	NA	TRBJ2-1	TRBD2	CASRAGASSYNEQFF	TGTGCCAGCAGGGCGGGAGCCAGCTCCTACAATGAGCAGTTCTTC
TRBV9	once	TRBJ2-2	TRBD2	CASSLLAGPLPGGELFF	TGTGCCAGCAGCTTACTAGCGGGACCCCTCCCGGGCGGGGAGCTGTTTTTT
TRBV9	once	TRBJ2-7	TRBD2	CASSVFGLAASYEQYF	TGTGCCAGCAGCGTATTCGGGCTAGCGGCATCCTACGAGCAGTACTTC
TRBV4-3	NA	TRBJ1-2	NA	CASSQTSDRSSYGYTF	TGCGCCAGCAGCCAAACTTCAGACAGGAGTTCCTATGGCTACACCTTC
TRBV13	NA	TRBJ2-7	TRBD2	CASKGQREKYEQYF	TGTGCCAGCAAAGGACAGCGGGAGAAGTACGAGCAGTACTTC
TRBV10-3	NA	TRBJ2-3	TRBD2	CAISEGRASTDTQYF	TGTGCCATCAGCGAGGGGAGGGCAAGCACAGATACGCAGTATTTT
TRBV5-6	NA	TRBJ2-2	NA	CASSLFSLTTGELFF	TGTGCCAGCAGCTTGTTCAGCCTTACCACCGGGGAGCTGTTTTTT
TRBV9	once	TRBJ2-1	NA	CASSVVGQYEQFF	TGTGCCAGCAGCGTAGTGGGGCAGTATGAGCAGTTCTTC
TRBV6-4	few	TRBJ2-1	NA	CASSDSAGVGYNEQFF	TGTGCCAGCAGTGACTCTGCAGGGGTTGGTTACAATGAGCAGTTCTTC
TRBV9	NA	TRBJ2-1	NA	CASSVGGGPSSYEQFF	TGTGCCAGCAGCGTAGGGGGGGGGCCGTCTTCCTATGAGCAGTTCTTC
TRBV6-9	few	TRBJ1-1	NA	CASSPVEGLGSEAFF	TGTGCCAGCAGTCCCGTGGAGGGTCTGGGATCTGAAGCTTTCTTT
TRBV9	NA	TRBJ1-2	TRBD1	CASSSRQGAGGYTF	TGTGCCAGCAGCTCCCGACAGGGGGCCGGTGGCTACACCTTC
TRBV5-4	NA	TRBJ2-7	NA	CASSSPFSYEQYF	TGTGCCAGCAGCTCCCCGTTCTCCTACGAGCAGTACTTC
TRBV5-6	NA	TRBJ1-1	NA	CASSLDGREENEAFF	TGTGCCAGCAGCTTGGACGGGCGGGAGGAAAATGAAGCTTTCTTT
TRBV6-5	few	TRBJ2-1	TRBD2	CASSYSTGGGNEQFF	TGTGCCAGCAGTTACTCGACGGGGGGGGGCAATGAGCAGTTCTTC
TRBV7-8	NA	TRBJ2-1	TRBD1	CASRGPGQGYNEQFF	TGTGCCAGCAGGGGACCGGGACAGGGCTACAATGAGCAGTTCTTC
TRBV9	NA	TRBJ2-1	NA	CASSAWAGPYNEQFF	TGTGCCAGCAGCGCTTGGGCGGGACCCTACAATGAGCAGTTCTTC
TRBV6-4	NA	TRBJ1-1	TRBD1	CASSATGQQNTEAFF	TGTGCCAGCAGCGCAACGGGACAGCAGAACACTGAAGCTTTCTTT
TRBV7-9	NA	TRBJ2-2	NA	CASSTLTLLNTGELFF	TGTGCCAGCAGCACACTAACCCTGCTGAACACCGGGGAGCTGTTTTTT
TRBV15	NA	TRBJ2-2	NA	CATSGGTQHTGELFF	TGTGCCACCAGCGGGGGGACGCAACACACCGGGGAGCTGTTTTTT
TRBV10-3	few	TRBJ2-3	TRBD1	CAIGQGTDTQYF	TGTGCCATCGGACAGGGCACAGATACGCAGTATTTT
TRBV27	NA	TRBJ2-3	TRBD2	CASRWGGTDTQYF	TGTGCCAGCAGATGGGGGGGGACAGATACGCAGTATTTT
TRBV6-1	NA	TRBJ2-3	TRBD1	CASSEAETGGTDTQYF	TGTGCCAGCAGTGAAGCGGAGACAGGGGGCACAGATACGCAGTATTTT
TRBV6-1	NA	TRBJ2-2	TRBD2	CASRTSGDTGELFF	TGTGCCAGCAGGACTAGCGGGGACACCGGGGAGCTGTTTTTT
TRBV27	once	TRBJ1-5	NA	CASSPQAGVVQPQHF	TGTGCCAGCAGTCCTCAGGCAGGGGTGGTTCAGCCCCAGCATTTT
TRBV10-3	few	TRBJ1-3	NA	CAIRVQPGNTIYF	TGTGCCATCAGAGTACAGCCTGGAAACACCATATATTTT
TRBV6-4	NA	TRBJ2-1	TRBD2	CASSDTSGGANEQFF	TGTGCCAGCAGTGACACTAGCGGGGGGGCCAATGAGCAGTTCTTC
TRBV7-9	NA	TRBJ2-7	NA	CASSLGQGIHEQYF	TGTGCCAGCAGCTTAGGGCAGGGGATCCACGAGCAGTACTTC
TRBV2	once	TRBJ2-7	NA	CASKASDSYEQYF	TGTGCCAGCAAGGCTAGCGACTCCTACGAGCAGTACTTC
TRBV11-2	NA	TRBJ2-7	TRBD1	CASSYGDREYEQYF	TGTGCCAGCAGCTATGGGGACAGGGAGTACGAGCAGTACTTC
TRBV4-2	NA	TRBJ2-7	TRBD2	CASSQETSSSYEQYF	TGTGCCAGCAGCCAAGAGACTAGCAGCTCCTACGAGCAGTACTTC
TRBV5-1	NA	TRBJ1-1	TRBD1	CASSWTTGAPEAFF	TGCGCCAGCAGCTGGACGACAGGGGCGCCTGAAGCTTTCTTT
TRBV28	NA	TRBJ2-2	TRBD2	CASSLKATSGFTGELFF	TGTGCCAGCAGTTTGAAGGCGACTAGCGGTTTCACCGGGGAGCTGTTTTTT